These T cell receptor beta chains were read from a single sample in a study of T-cell reconstitution after alpha-beta-depleted transplantation in children. TCRdb reprocessed the PCR reads with MiXCR, giving one entry per CDR3 protein. The sample gives 200,000 to 250,000 distinct CDR3 sequences, 6.5% to 10% of which show up once; almost 6.5% is in the top ten. The sequencing here drew on PBMCs, mostly from graft donor cells, taken 180 days after TCRalphabeta/CD19-depleted stem cell transplant. The receptors were gathered from a male patient between 5 and 17 years old who had a stem cell transplant for acute lymphoblastic leukemia, so the T cells may come from the graft donor. Both conserved end residues are part of each CDR3. D genes are given only for firm matches. Size is stated for part of the rows, as once, few or many counts, or as a class when the clone is expanded.

v_call	clone_size	j_call	d_call	cdr3_aa	cdr3_nt
TRBV7-9	many	TRBJ2-7	TRBD1	CASSTFGDRGGF	TGTGCCAGCAGCACCTTCGGGGACAGGGGCGGCTTC
TRBV27	few	TRBJ1-1	.	CASSSPSRTALNTEAFF	TGTGCCAGCAGTTCCCCCTCCAGGACAGCCCTGAACACTGAAGCTTTCTTT
TRBV7-9	few	TRBJ1-5	TRBD1	CASSLAGQGRHQPQHF	TGTGCCAGCAGCTTAGCGGGACAGGGCCGCCATCAGCCCCAGCATTTT
TRBV10-2	many	TRBJ1-1	.	CASRGGASAFF	TGCGCCAGCAGGGGGGGCGCGTCGGCTTTCTTT
TRBV5-1	many	TRBJ2-4	.	CASSLFGGGAAKNIQYF	TGCGCCAGCAGCTTGTTTGGAGGGGGCGCAGCCAAAAACATTCAGTACTTC
TRBV7-2	many	TRBJ2-7	TRBD1	CASSLRFGQGYEQYF	TGTGCCAGCAGCTTAAGGTTCGGACAGGGCTACGAGCAGTACTTC
TRBV7-6	many	TRBJ2-3	TRBD1	CASSLRGPDTDTQYF	TGTGCCAGCAGCCTTAGGGGGCCTGACACAGATACGCAGTATTTT
TRBV6-5	many	TRBJ1-2	.	CASRQGFYGYTF	TGTGCCAGCAGGCAAGGTTTCTATGGCTACACCTTC
TRBV20-1	many	TRBJ2-2	TRBD1	CSATDRGRTGELFF	TGCAGTGCTACCGACAGGGGGCGGACCGGGGAGCTGTTTTTT
TRBV29-1	many	TRBJ2-5	.	CSVEGEWGQETQYF	TGCAGCGTTGAAGGCGAGTGGGGGCAAGAGACCCAGTACTTC
TRBV29-1	many	TRBJ2-2	TRBD2	CSVWVGLADTGELFF	TGCAGCGTCTGGGTGGGGCTAGCGGACACCGGGGAGCTGTTTTTT
TRBV29-1	many	TRBJ2-3	.	CSVEGWGPRGDTQYF	TGCAGCGTTGAGGGGTGGGGACCTCGGGGAGATACGCAGTATTTT
TRBV29-1	.	TRBJ2-7	.	CSVEDREQRIGEQYF	TGCAGCGTTGAAGATAGAGAACAGCGCATCGGCGAGCAGTACTTC
TRBV3-1	many	TRBJ1-2	.	CASSQADSYGYTF	TGTGCCAGCAGCCAGGCGGACAGCTATGGCTACACCTTC
TRBV7-3	many	TRBJ1-5	TRBD1	CASSHRDRGPGSNQPQHF	TGTGCCAGCAGCCATCGGGACAGGGGACCTGGTAGCAATCAGCCCCAGCATTTT
TRBV14	few	TRBJ1-1	.	CASSQDLEGRTEAFF	TGTGCCAGCAGCCAAGATCTGGAAGGGAGGACTGAAGCTTTCTTT
TRBV3-1	many	TRBJ2-2	TRBD2	CASSQEAGGGTGELFF	TGTGCCAGCAGCCAAGAGGCGGGAGGAGGGACCGGGGAGCTGTTTTTT
TRBV10-3	many	TRBJ2-1	TRBD2	CAISPSSGSSGHEQFF	TGTGCCATCAGTCCTTCTAGCGGGAGTTCTGGTCACGAGCAGTTCTTC
TRBV7-2	many	TRBJ2-1	.	CASSLKPQNGFF	TGTGCCAGCAGCTTAAAGCCCCAGAACGGGTTCTTC
TRBV7-2	many	TRBJ2-7	.	CASSQRGHYEQYF	TGTGCCAGCAGTCAAAGGGGACACTACGAGCAGTACTTC
TRBV21-1	many	TRBJ2-5	.	CASSKRTWDSEETQYF	TGTGCCAGCAGCAAAAGGACTTGGGACAGCGAAGAGACCCAGTACTTC
TRBV12-3/TRBV12-4	many	TRBJ2-7	.	CASSATRDILYEQYF	TGTGCCAGCAGTGCTACCCGGGACATTCTCTACGAGCAGTACTTC
TRBV20-1	many	TRBJ1-5	.	CSARGGYSNQPQHF	TGCAGTGCTAGGGGCGGATATAGCAATCAGCCCCAGCATTTT
TRBV28	.	TRBJ2-1	.	CASRNLQGSEFF	TGTGCCAGCAGAAATTTACAGGGTAGCGAGTTCTTC
TRBV5-6	.	TRBJ2-3	.	CASGSGHTLADTQYF	TGTGCCAGCGGCTCCGGGCACACCCTGGCAGATACGCAGTATTTT
TRBV7-8	many	TRBJ1-5	.	CASSPPGARTGDQPQHF	TGTGCCAGCAGCCCCCCGGGGGCGCGAACCGGCGATCAGCCCCAGCATTTT
TRBV11-2	.	TRBJ2-2	TRBD2	CASSLILLAGGPWSTGELFF	TGTGCCAGCAGCTTAATCCTACTAGCGGGAGGGCCCTGGAGCACCGGGGAGCTGTTTTTT
TRBV2	many	TRBJ2-1	TRBD2	CASSRTSGDYNEQFF	TGTGCCAGCAGTCGGACTAGCGGGGACTACAATGAGCAGTTCTTC
TRBV20-1	many	TRBJ2-1	.	CSATPLGGYYNEQFF	TGCAGTGCTACTCCTCTGGGCGGGTACTACAATGAGCAGTTCTTC
TRBV4-2	many	TRBJ2-4	TRBD2	CASSRGLAGGPAKNIQYF	TGTGCCAGCAGCCGCGGACTAGCGGGGGGGCCGGCCAAAAACATTCAGTACTTC
TRBV29-1	many	TRBJ1-2	.	CSVADRYGYTF	TGCAGCGTTGCGGACAGATATGGCTACACCTTC
TRBV28	many	TRBJ1-4	.	CASSQRRTPNEKLFF	TGTGCCAGCAGTCAACGTCGGACCCCTAATGAAAAACTGTTTTTT
TRBV7-6	few	TRBJ2-5	TRBD1	CASSFTGGVETQYF	TGTGCCAGCAGTTTCACAGGGGGCGTGGAGACCCAGTACTTC
TRBV5-4	.	TRBJ2-5	.	CASSPSGTEETQYF	TGTGCCAGCAGCCCCTCCGGGACGGAAGAGACCCAGTACTTC
TRBV3-1	many	TRBJ2-6	.	CASSRQFSGANVLTF	TGTGCCAGCAGCCGACAGTTCTCTGGGGCCAACGTCCTGACTTTC
TRBV28	.	TRBJ2-1	TRBD2	CASSVVPGLARRVEQFF	TGTGCCAGCAGTGTAGTGCCGGGACTAGCGCGAAGGGTTGAGCAGTTCTTC
TRBV28	.	TRBJ2-1	.	CASSLGRREQFF	TGTGCCAGCAGTTTGGGCCGTCGGGAGCAGTTCTTC
TRBV12-3/TRBV12-4	many	TRBJ2-7	TRBD2	CASSLRGSVWSYEQYF	TGTGCCAGCAGTTTACGCGGGAGTGTGTGGTCCTACGAGCAGTACTTC
TRBV7-9	many	TRBJ2-3	.	CASSLKAGENTDTQYF	TGTGCCAGCAGCTTAAAGGCAGGGGAGAACACAGATACGCAGTATTTT
TRBV20-1	many	TRBJ2-1	.	CSPGMRLLPYNEQFF	TGCAGTCCAGGGATGAGGCTCCTCCCCTACAATGAGCAGTTCTTC
TRBV4-2	many	TRBJ2-1	TRBD2	CASSPGTSGGQMRVF	TGTGCCAGCAGCCCCGGGACTAGCGGGGGACAGATGAGGGTCTTC
TRBV4-3	.	TRBJ2-7	TRBD2	CASSQEPSGGISYEQYF	TGCGCCAGCAGCCAAGAACCTAGCGGGGGAATCTCCTACGAGCAGTACTTC
TRBV10-3	many	TRBJ2-7	TRBD1	CAIRTGESYEQYF	TGTGCCATACGGACAGGCGAATCCTACGAGCAGTACTTC
TRBV20-1	many	TRBJ2-3	.	CSARAHTQYF	TGCAGTGCTAGAGCCCATACGCAGTATTTT
TRBV28	many	TRBJ2-4	TRBD1	CASSLSGRGIAEQYF	TGTGCCAGCAGTTTATCGGGCAGGGGGATAGCTGAGCAGTACTTC
TRBV6-5	few	TRBJ2-1	TRBD2	CASSYSMGRALYNEQFF	TGTGCCAGCAGTTACTCGATGGGGAGGGCCTTGTACAATGAGCAGTTCTTC
TRBV7-6	few	TRBJ1-2	TRBD1	CASSLDRGRGDGYGYTF	TGTGCCAGCAGCTTGGACAGGGGGCGCGGAGATGGCTATGGCTACACCTTC
TRBV5-1	many	TRBJ2-7	.	CASSLEAYEQYF	TGCGCCAGCAGCTTGGAGGCCTACGAGCAGTACTTC
TRBV5-1	many	TRBJ2-1	TRBD1	CASSPRAPGQGEFF	TGCGCCAGCAGCCCCCGCGCGCCGGGACAGGGAGAGTTCTTC
TRBV2	.	TRBJ2-7	TRBD1	CASRGDRNYPNF	TGTGCCAGCAGGGGGGACAGGAACTACCCCAACTTC
TRBV18	.	TRBJ1-1	.	CASSPGRDEAFF	TGTGCCAGCTCACCCGGGAGGGATGAAGCTTTCTTT
TRBV20-1	many	TRBJ2-7	.	CSARTPGSNQYF	TGCAGTGCTAGAACGCCGGGCTCGAATCAGTACTTC
TRBV11-2	many	TRBJ2-3	.	CASSLDRSDTQYF	TGTGCCAGCAGCTTAGATCGCTCAGATACGCAGTATTTT
TRBV7-9	many	TRBJ1-5	.	CASSANGPQHF	TGTGCCAGCAGCGCTAACGGGCCCCAGCATTTT